The 8 T cell receptor beta chains below come from one sample, sequenced in a study of OX40 agonist ivuxolimab in advanced cancers. TCRdb's table, derived via immunoSEQ multiplex PCR, lists solely in-frame clones and lacks some. Of approximately 63,000 clones listed, approximately 90% are singletons. The sequences come from CD4+ or CD8+ T cells sorted from blood, collected in a trial of the OX40 agonist ivuxolimab. All receptors derive from an adult with an advanced solid tumor such as melanoma, head and neck, liver or kidney cancer.

The rearrangement uses TRBV7-9 and TRBJ2-1; 9 positions agree with TRBD2. V shed 2 bases and J 7 bases; nucleotides not matched to a gene: 9. This CDR3 has 16 residues. In germline, CDR1 is SEHNR, CDR2 FQNEAQ (reference sequence). The CDR3 sequence: CASSLPLAGEGNEQFF. The CDR3 DNA is TGTGCCAGCAGCTTACCCTTAGCGGGAGAGGGAAATGAGCAGTTCTTC. Variable domain in full (rest from reference TRBV7-9 and TRBJ2-1): DTGVSQNPRHKITKRGQNVTFRCDPISEHNRLYWYRQTLGQGPEFLTYFQNEAQLEKSRLLSDRFSAERPKGSFSTLEIQRTEQGDSAMYLCASSLPLAGEGNEQFFGPGTRLTVL.

This chain links TRBV4-3 with TRBJ1-2; D perhaps matches TRBD1 (5 bases). This CDR3 is 16 amino acids long. The germline gives CDR1 LGHNA, CDR2 YSLEER. V lost 0 bases, J lost 8 bases, and 19 bases lay in between. The CDR3 spells CASSQERETAPWGYTF. The DNA of the CDR3 is TGCGCCAGCAGCCAAGAACGGGAGACAGCCCCTTGGGGCTACACCTTC.

The J gene is TRBJ2-3, the V gene TRBV20-1; D is perhaps TRBD2 (6 bases). V was cut by 6 bases and J by 5 bases, with 9 bases left in between. The CDR3 loop spans 11 amino acids. CDR1 and CDR2 from the germline V gene are DFQATT and SNEGSKA (reference sequence). The CDR3 sequence is CSARLVDTQYF. The CDR3 bases are TGCAGTGCCAGACTAGTAGATACGCAGTATTTT.

This chain connects TRBV28 to TRBJ2-3, with a weak D call TRBD2 (6 bases). The germline V and J ends were trimmed by 7 bases and 0 bases, with 17 bases remaining between them. Germline V lookup: CDR1 MDHEN, CDR2 SYDVKM. The CDR3 is 16 amino acids. The CDR3 DNA is TGTGCCAGCACCCCTACCCTAGCGTCTAGCACAGATACGCAGTATTTT. Its translation: CASTPTLASSTDTQYF.

The chain employs TRBV7-2 and TRBJ1-5; 9 bases are a match to TRBD1. V lost 5 bases, J lost 3 bases, and 8 bases stayed unmatched. Germline V lookup: CDR1 SGHTA, CDR2 FQGNSA. The CDR3 runs to 16 residues. The CDR3 DNA reads TGTGCCAGCAGCCCTACAGGGGGCTGGAACAATCAGCCCCAGCATTTT. Protein sequence: CASSPTGGWNNQPQHF.

This clone was seen just once. This rearrangement joins TRBV4-1 to TRBJ2-5; tentative D call: TRBD1 (6 bases). Germline CDR1 and CDR2: MGHRA and YSYEKL. The CDR3 contains 13 residues. Trimming took 6 bases from V and 1 from J, leaving 9 bases between them. The CDR3: CASRPDSQETQYF. The CDR3 DNA is TGCGCCAGCAGACCGGACAGCCAAGAGACCCAGTACTTC.

The V gene is TRBV27, the J gene TRBJ2-3; D unclear. CDR3 length: 17 amino acids. Between the trimmed V and J ends, which lost 1 base and 2 bases, there was a span of 16 bases. Germline CDR1 and CDR2: MNHEY and SMNVEV (reference sequence). The CDR3 spells CASSLLDAALHTDTQYF. The CDR3 nucleotides are TGTGCCAGCAGTTTATTAGACGCTGCCTTACACACAGATACGCAGTATTTT.

This clone was seen just once. V and J are TRBV5-6 and TRBJ1-2; D remains ambiguous. The germline gives CDR1 SGHDT, CDR2 YYEEEE. CDR3 length: 12 amino acids. V was trimmed by 6 bases and J by 4 bases, leaving 10 bases between them. CDR3 protein: CASTDDGYGYTF. The DNA of the CDR3 is TGTGCCAGCACCGATGACGGCTATGGCTACACCTTC.